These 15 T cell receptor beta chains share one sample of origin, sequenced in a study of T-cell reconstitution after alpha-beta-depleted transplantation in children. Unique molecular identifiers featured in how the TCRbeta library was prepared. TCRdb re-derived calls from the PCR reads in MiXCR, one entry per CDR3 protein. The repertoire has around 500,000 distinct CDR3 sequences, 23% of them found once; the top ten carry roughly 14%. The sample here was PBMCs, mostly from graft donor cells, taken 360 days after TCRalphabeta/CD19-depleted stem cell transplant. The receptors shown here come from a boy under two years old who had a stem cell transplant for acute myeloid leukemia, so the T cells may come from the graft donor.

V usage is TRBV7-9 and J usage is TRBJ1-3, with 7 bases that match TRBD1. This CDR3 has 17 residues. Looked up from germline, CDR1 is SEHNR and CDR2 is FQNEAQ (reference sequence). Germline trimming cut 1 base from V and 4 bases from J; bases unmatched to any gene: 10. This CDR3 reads CASSLVSLTGDGNTIYF. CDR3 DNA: TGTGCCAGCAGCTTAGTGTCCCTAACAGGGGACGGAAACACCATATATTTT.

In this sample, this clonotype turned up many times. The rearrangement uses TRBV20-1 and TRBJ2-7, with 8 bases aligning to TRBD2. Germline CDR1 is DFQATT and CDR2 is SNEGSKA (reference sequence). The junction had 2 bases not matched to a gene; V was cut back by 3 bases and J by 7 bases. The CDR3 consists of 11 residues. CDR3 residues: CSASGGGEQYV. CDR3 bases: TGCAGTGCTAGTGGCGGGGGGGAGCAGTACGTC.

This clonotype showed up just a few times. CDR3 sequence reads: CASSQGGPNNEQFF. As DNA, the CDR3 is TGCGCCAGCAGCCAGGGGGGGCCGAACAATGAGCAGTTCTTC. The chain couples TRBV4-3 to TRBJ2-1; possible D gene TRBD2, 7 bases. Trimming removed 3 bases from V and 5 bases from J, with 11 bases in between. The CDR3 covers 14 residues. Germline-derived CDR1 and CDR2 are LGHNA and YSLEER.

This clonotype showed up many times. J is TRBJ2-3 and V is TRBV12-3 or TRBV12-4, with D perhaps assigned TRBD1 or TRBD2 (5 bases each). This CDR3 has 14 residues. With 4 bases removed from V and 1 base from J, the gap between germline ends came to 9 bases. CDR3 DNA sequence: TGTGCCAGCAGTTCGTGGGGACGCACAGATACGCAGTATTTT. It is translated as CASSSWGRTDTQYF.

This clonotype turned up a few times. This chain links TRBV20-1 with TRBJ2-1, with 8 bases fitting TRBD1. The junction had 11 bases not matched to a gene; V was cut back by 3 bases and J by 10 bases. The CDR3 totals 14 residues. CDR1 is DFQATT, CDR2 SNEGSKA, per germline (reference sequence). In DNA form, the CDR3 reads TGCAGTGCTAGCCTTCCGGACAGGGAGGAGGAGCAGTTCTTC. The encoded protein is CSASLPDREEEQFF.

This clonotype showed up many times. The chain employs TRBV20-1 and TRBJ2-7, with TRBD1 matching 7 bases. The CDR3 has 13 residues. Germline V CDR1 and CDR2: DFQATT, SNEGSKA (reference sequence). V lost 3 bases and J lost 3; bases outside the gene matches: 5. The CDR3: CSASRDSSYEQYF. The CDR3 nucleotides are TGCAGTGCTAGCCGGGACAGCAGCTACGAGCAGTACTTC.

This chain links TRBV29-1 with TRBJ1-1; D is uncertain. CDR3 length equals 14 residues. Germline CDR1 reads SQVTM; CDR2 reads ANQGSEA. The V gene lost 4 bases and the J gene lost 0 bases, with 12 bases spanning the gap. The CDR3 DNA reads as TGCAGCGTTGTGTCTACAGACTTGAACACTGAAGCTTTCTTT. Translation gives CSVVSTDLNTEAFF.

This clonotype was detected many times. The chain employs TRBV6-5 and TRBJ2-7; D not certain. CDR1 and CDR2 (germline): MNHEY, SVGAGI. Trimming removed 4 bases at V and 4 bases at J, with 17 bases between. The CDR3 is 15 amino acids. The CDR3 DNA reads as TGTGCCAGCAGTTCCCTGGTCGGGTCCGATTACGAGCAGTACTTC. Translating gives CASSSLVGSDYEQYF.

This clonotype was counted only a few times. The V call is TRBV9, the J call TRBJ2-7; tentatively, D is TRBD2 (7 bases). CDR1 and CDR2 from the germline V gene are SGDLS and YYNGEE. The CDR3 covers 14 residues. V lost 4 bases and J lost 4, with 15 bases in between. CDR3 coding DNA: TGTGCCAGCAGCCCCGGGGGGCAGCTATACGAGCAGTACTTC. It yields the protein CASSPGGQLYEQYF.

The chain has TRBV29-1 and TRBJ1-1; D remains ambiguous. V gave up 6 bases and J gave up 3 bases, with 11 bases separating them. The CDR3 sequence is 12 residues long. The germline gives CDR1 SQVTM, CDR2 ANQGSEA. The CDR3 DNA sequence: TGCAGCGTGCGAGCCGGATACACTGAAGCTTTCTTT. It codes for CSVRAGYTEAFF.

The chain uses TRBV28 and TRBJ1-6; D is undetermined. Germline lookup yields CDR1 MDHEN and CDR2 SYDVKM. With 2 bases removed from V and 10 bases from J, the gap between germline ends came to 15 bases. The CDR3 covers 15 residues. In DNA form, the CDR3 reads TGTGCCAGCAGTTTAATCTGGGAGGAAGGGTCACCCCTCCACTTT. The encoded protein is CASSLIWEEGSPLHF. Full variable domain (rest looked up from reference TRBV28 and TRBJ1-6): DVKVTQSSRYLVKRTGEKVFLECVQDMDHENMFWYRQDPGLGLRLIYFSYDVKMKEKGDIPEGYSVSREKKERFSLILESASTNQTSMYLCASSLIWEEGSPLHFGNGTRLTVT.

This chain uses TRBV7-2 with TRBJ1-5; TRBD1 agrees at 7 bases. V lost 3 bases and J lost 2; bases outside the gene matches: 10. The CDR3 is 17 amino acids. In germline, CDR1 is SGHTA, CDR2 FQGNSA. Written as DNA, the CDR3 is TGTGCCAGCAGCTTCTCCGGGATAGGGGGCGGCAATCAGCCCCAGCATTTT. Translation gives CASSFSGIGGGNQPQHF.

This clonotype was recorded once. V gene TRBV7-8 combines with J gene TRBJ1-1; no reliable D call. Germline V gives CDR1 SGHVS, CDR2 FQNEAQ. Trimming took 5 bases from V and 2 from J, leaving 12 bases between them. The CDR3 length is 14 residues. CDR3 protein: CASSPKTGNTEAFF. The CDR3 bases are TGTGCCAGCAGCCCTAAGACGGGTAACACTGAAGCTTTCTTT. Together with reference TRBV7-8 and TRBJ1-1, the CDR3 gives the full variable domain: GAGVSQSPRYKVAKRGQDVALRCDPISGHVSLFWYQQALGQGPEFLTYFQNEAQLDKSGLPSDRFFAERPEGSVSTLKIQRTQQEDSAVYLCASSPKTGNTEAFFGQGTRLTVV.

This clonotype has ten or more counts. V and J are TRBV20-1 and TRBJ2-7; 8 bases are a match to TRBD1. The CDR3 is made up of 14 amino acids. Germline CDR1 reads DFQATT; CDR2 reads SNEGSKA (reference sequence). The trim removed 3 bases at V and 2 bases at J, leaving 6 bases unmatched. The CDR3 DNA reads TGCAGTGCTAGGGAGGACAGGGTGACCTACGAGCAGTACGTC. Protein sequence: CSAREDRVTYEQYV.

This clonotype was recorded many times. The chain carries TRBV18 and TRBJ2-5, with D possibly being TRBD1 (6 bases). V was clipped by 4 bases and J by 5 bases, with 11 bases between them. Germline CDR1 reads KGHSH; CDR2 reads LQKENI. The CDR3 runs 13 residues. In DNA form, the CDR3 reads TGTGCCAGCTCACAACAGGGTCGGGAGACCCAGTACTTC. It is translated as CASSQQGRETQYF.